This record looks at one T cell receptor beta chain sequence and its context. Its antigen is undetermined. This sample is drawn from a study of graft-versus-host responses after intestinal transplantation. Study background: Multivisceral, liver-intestinal, or isolated intestinal grafts were transplanted into recipients. Uniformly, recipients were administered anti-thymocyte globulin induction with subsequent tacrolimus and steroids for around three years. Overall study findings and caveats: Declines in HvG clones occurring early post-transplant were associated with peak circulating GvH clone levels.

Germline V gene data show CDR1 as SGHTA and CDR2 as FQGNSA. The V gene end was trimmed by 1 base and the J gene end by 5 bases; junction bases not matched to a gene: 7. This CDR3 comprises 15 residues. The repertoire was sequenced with immunoSEQ multiplex PCR; TCRdb's copy has only in-frame clones and lacks some. The top ten hold over 0.4% of the sample, which has about 94,000 clones, 91% seen once. This specimen consisted of unstimulated CD8+ T cells sorted from spleen or lymph node cells, obtained before intestinal transplant. This chain uses TRBV7-2 with TRBJ2-5; 7 bases align to TRBD2. The sequence was obtained from a human donor who received an intestinal transplant. This chain's CDR3 is CASSLGGGPWETQYF. Here the CDR3 DNA reads TGTGCCAGCAGCTTAGGGGGAGGGCCCTGGGAGACCCAGTACTTC.